The clone carrying this T cell receptor (beta chain) registers medium-sized by frequency. Antigen unknown. Coverage ceases 3 residues before the CDR3 finishes, and the germline J gene fills in the end. TCRdb keeps only in-frame clones here, not all; method: immunoSEQ multiplex PCR. This sample's table reports around 22,000 clones. This record comes from a study of T cells in women clearing cervical HPV infection. Study context: Cases: HPV16-related CIN3 or worse on histology, a couple of invasive cancers.

The CDR3 spans 15 residues. Unmatched junction bases numbered 8, after V lost 5 bases and J lost 6 bases. Per the germline V gene, CDR1 is SQVTM and CDR2 is ANQGSEA. Each participant carried one incident cervical HPV16 infection only. General study findings and limits: CIN3+ cases had significantly higher TCR repertoire richness than controls, but evenness did not differ. Associations may precede or follow infection; HPV-specific or memory T cells were not isolated.

This receptor was taken from a woman aged 18-70 years with a cervical HPV16 infection that either progressed to CIN3+ or cleared (not recorded which). What was sequenced was blood buffy coat. The V and J genes are TRBV29-1 and TRBJ2-2; TRBD1 matches at 11 bases. The CDR3 here is CSVSVGQGVPGELFF. The CDR3 bases that were read are TGCAGCGTTTCCGTGGGACAGGGGGTACCCGGGGAG.